This entry lists 9 T cell receptor beta chains sequenced from one sample in a study of shared T cell receptors in the human thymus. The repertoire was sequenced with immunoSEQ multiplex PCR; TCRdb's copy has only in-frame clones and lacks some. Among approximately 730,000 clones, approximately 83% were seen once, and the ten largest hold about 0.0098%. The sample was also linked to a second study, of human thymus T cells.

The sample comprised thymocytes. The source of these receptors is a girl in the first two years of life with a congenital heart defect.

The chain recombines TRBV27 with TRBJ1-6; D uncertain. From germline, CDR1 is MNHEY and CDR2 SMNVEV (reference sequence). The CDR3 spans 13 residues. Trimming removed 4 bases at V and 8 bases at J, with 9 bases between. CDR3: CASSSGGHSPLHF. In DNA form, the CDR3 reads TGTGCCAGCAGTTCTGGCGGTCATTCACCCCTCCACTTT.

In this sample, this clone turned up a few times. The gene calls are TRBV12-5 and TRBJ2-3; 8 bases are a match to TRBD2. The CDR3 covers 15 residues. The V gene's germline CDR1 is LGHNT and CDR2 FRNRAP. The V gene end was trimmed by 7 bases and the J gene end by 5 bases; junction bases not matched to a gene: 11. The CDR3 nucleotides read TGTGCTAGTGTTACCTCCGGGGGGGTTGGAGATACGCAGTATTTT. It is translated as CASVTSGGVGDTQYF.

This chain connects TRBV10-1 to TRBJ1-1; the D is unclear. Germline V gene lookup returns CDR1 WNHNN and CDR2 SYGVQD (reference sequence). V gave up 4 bases and J gave up 3 bases, with 9 bases separating them. The CDR3 contains 13 residues. The CDR3 loop is CASSAGFDTEAFF. CDR3 sequence (DNA): TGCGCCAGCAGTGCAGGCTTCGACACTGAAGCTTTCTTT.

The chain links TRBV19 to TRBJ2-7; possible D gene TRBD1, 5 bases. Germline V gives CDR1 LNHDA, CDR2 SQIVND (reference sequence). Trimming left V 0 bases short and J 2 bases short, with 11 bases between. The length of the CDR3 is 15 residues. This CDR3 is CASSIEDRGTYEQYF. CDR3 bases: TGTGCCAGTAGTATAGAAGACAGAGGAACCTACGAGCAGTACTTC.

The chain uses TRBV5-4 and TRBJ1-1; 7 bases fit TRBD1. Germline V lookup: CDR1 SGHNT, CDR2 YYREEE (reference sequence). Trimming removed 4 bases from V and 8 bases from J; junction bases left unmatched: 20. The CDR3 loop spans 17 amino acids. The CDR3 region is CASSPSRGQTDTLEAFF. In DNA, the CDR3 is TGTGCCAGCAGCCCCTCCCGGGGACAGACAGATACACTGGAAGCTTTCTTT.

The sample holds one count of this clone. The chain carries TRBV7-9 and TRBJ2-1; D is possibly TRBD2 (6 bases). Trimming pared 0 bases from V and 4 bases from J, leaving 13 bases between. The CDR3 runs 16 residues. Germline-derived CDR1 and CDR2 are SEHNR and FQNEAQ (reference sequence). CDR3 DNA sequence: TGTGCCAGCAGCTTAGCAGGCGGGGTTAGGTACAATGAGCAGTTCTTC. Its translation: CASSLAGGVRYNEQFF.

The chain combines TRBV11-2 with TRBJ2-7; 7 nucleotides line up with TRBD2. Losses at the gene ends were 2 bases for V and 5 bases for J; bases not matched to a gene: 9. This CDR3 spans 15 amino acids. CDR1 is SGHAT and CDR2 is FQNNGV in the germline V gene. For the CDR3, the DNA is TGTGCCAGCAGCTTAAGTCAGGGAGGGCCGGACGAGCAGTACTTC. Translation: CASSLSQGGPDEQYF.

The rearrangement joins TRBV5-6 to TRBJ2-2; TRBD1 matches at 12 bases. V lost 3 bases to trimming and J lost 7 bases; unmatched junction nucleotides: 16. The germline V gene has CDR1 SGHDT and CDR2 YYEEEE. The CDR3 is made up of 19 amino acids. CDR3 in DNA: TGTGCCAGCAGCTCCTTGGACCTAAGGGACAGGGGGCGGGTCGGGGAGCTGTTTTTT. It encodes CASSSLDLRDRGRVGELFF.

The genes are TRBV7-9 and TRBJ1-1; 8 nucleotides align to TRBD1. The CDR3 has 16 amino acids. Germline CDR1 and CDR2: SEHNR and FQNEAQ (reference sequence). V trimming: 10 bases; J trimming: 1 base; junction bases outside the gene matches: 14. CDR3 nucleotide sequence: TGTGCCATCGCGAAGGCCCCGGGACAGGAGAACACTGAAGCTTTCTTT. Protein: CAIAKAPGQENTEAFF.